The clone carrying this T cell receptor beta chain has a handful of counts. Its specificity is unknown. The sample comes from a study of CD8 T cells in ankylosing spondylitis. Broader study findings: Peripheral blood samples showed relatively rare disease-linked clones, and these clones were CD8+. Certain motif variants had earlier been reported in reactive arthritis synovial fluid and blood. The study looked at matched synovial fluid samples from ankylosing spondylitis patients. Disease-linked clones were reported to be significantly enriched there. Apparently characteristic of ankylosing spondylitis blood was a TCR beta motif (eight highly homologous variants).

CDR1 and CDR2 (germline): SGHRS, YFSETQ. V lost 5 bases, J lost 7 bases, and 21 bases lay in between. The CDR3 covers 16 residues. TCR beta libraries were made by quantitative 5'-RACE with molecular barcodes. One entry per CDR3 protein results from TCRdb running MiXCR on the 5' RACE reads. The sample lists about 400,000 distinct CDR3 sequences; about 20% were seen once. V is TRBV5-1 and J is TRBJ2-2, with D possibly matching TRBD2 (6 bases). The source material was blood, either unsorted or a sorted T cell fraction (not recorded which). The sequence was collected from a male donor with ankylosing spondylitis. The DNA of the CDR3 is TGCGCCAGCAGGGCGGGACGGCTAGCGTCGGACGGGGAGCTGTTTTTT. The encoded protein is CASRAGRLASDGELFF.